This T cell receptor beta chain was sequenced for a study of low-dose radiotherapy and immunotherapy resistance in tumors (dated by TCRdb to 2022 to 2024). Turning to the overall study: In Cohort 1, each fraction delivered 0.5 Gy every 2 weeks, and the prescribed total PTV dose was 6.5 Gy. In Cohort 2, 1 Gy per fraction was delivered every two weeks, for a total of 13 Gy over 26 weeks. Patients were given nivolumab as a 240 mg flat dose every two weeks and ipilimumab at 1 mg/kg every six weeks, with both drugs delivered intravenously. Every two weeks, patients got intravenous cyclophosphamide at 200 mg/m2, given one day ahead of each radiation and immunotherapy administration. Starting on cycle 1 day 1, patients took 300 mg of aspirin by mouth once a day for four cycles. No randomization into treatment groups was done for the people taking part in the trial. Eight patients were included in the translational analysis, namely three from the first dose cohort plus the first five from the second dose cohort.

These reads were obtained on an Illumina HiSeq 2500. To make first-strand cDNA, Superscript III was used along with a set of TRAV- and TRBV-specific primers so that both the TCRalpha and TCRbeta chains were covered. TCRs were amplified for around 20 PCR cycles with Phusion, using a constant-region primer paired with the adapter attached to the V primers. The isolated mRNA was amplified using the MessageAmp II aRNA Amplification Kit, with in vitro transcription performed for around 16 hours at 37 degrees C. mRNA for TCR sequencing was isolated with the Dynabeads mRNA DIRECT Purification Kit. Indexed Illumina adapters were added in a second Phusion PCR of around 23 cycles, and the PCR products were purified with AMPure XP beads. Processing in the source paper ran as follows. Custom Perl scripts pooled TCR sequences encoding the same protein, removed out-of-frame sequences and computed each clonotype's abundance. Any TCR sequence supported by only a single read was excluded from analysis. The metrics used to describe the repertoires included Shannon entropy, Gini index, clonality, richness, and the frequency of TCRs shared between repertoires. TCRdb trimmed the raw reads at Q25, called clones with MiXCR and kept productive beta chains. When rows share a CDR3 protein, they turn into one entry using the most common DNA and genes. These V and J calls rely on TCRdb rather than the paper's analysis. This sample gives about 71,000 distinct CDR3 sequences in total; around 29% of them show up just once. The ten largest clones capture roughly 10% of the sample.

The time point tag for this specimen amounts to: before trial treatment. Donors were enrolled in RACIN, a single-arm phase I dose-escalation trial combining nivolumab, ipilimumab, aspirin, low-dose cyclophosphamide and low-dose radiotherapy. Patients with advanced, TIL-negative solid tumors were considered eligible. As encoded in the germline V gene, CDR1 is SGHRS while CDR2 is YFSETQ. V drops 4 bases and J drops 3 bases, leaving 14 bases in between. Its CDR3 holds 15 amino acids, cysteine through phenylalanine. Just the 45-base CDR3 DNA is kept, in frame starting at base 1. This clonotype has at least ten counts. The antigen it recognizes is unknown. No base qualities exist here, and no much larger clone lies one base off it.

Recombination joined TRBV5-1 with TRBJ2-1; TRBD2 is perhaps the D gene, given 6 matching bases. The source of this sequence is a female donor with ovarian cancer. This material consisted of PBMCs, taken before treatment. The CDR3 sequence is CASSPLATFYNEQFF. The nucleotide sequence reads as follows: TGCGCCAGCAGCCCTCTAGCGACGTTCTACAATGAGCAGTTCTTC.